The sequence of this T cell receptor (beta chain) was determined in a study of beta chain features in type 1 diabetes. The CDR3 covers 13 residues. Germline V gene sequence: CDR1 SGDLS, CDR2 YYNGEE. Trimming took off 3 bases at V and 6 bases at J, with 10 bases between the two ends. Every bit of the isolated RNA underwent reverse transcription, so sequencing read expressed TCRB transcripts. Clones were sequenced by immunoSEQ multiplex PCR, and TCRdb holds only the in-frame ones, with some missing. This sample carries about 350,000 clones, 15% to 20% of them seen once, and the ten largest clones take 0.044%.

The sequenced sample consisted of naive CD4+ T cells from blood. The TCR was taken from a young woman in good health. The chain is built from TRBV9 and TRBJ2-1; tentatively, D is TRBD2 (6 bases). This chain's CDR3 is CASSGGLRNEQFF. CDR3 sequence (DNA): TGTGCCAGCAGCGGGGGACTCCGCAATGAGCAGTTCTTC.